This T cell receptor (beta chain) is from a study of blood T cell repertoires in COVID-19. In the authors' methods: Researchers report that nucleated cell counts were estimated from reference gene primer amplification. Method: immunoSEQ multiplex PCR; TCRdb's copy keeps in-frame clones and lacks some. That table gives V, J and clone size, and the DNA gave D and trimming. The sample holds about 160,000 clones, approximately 82% seen once. V was pared by 3 bases and J by 8 bases, with 7 bases of the junction left unmatched. The CDR3 is 16 amino acids. Germline CDR1 reads MDHEN; CDR2 reads SYDVKM. Material for sequencing was PBMCs or T cells enriched from blood (not recorded which). This TCR was recovered from a man in his sixties who had recovered from COVID-19. The chain recombines TRBV28 with TRBJ2-1; 13 bases match TRBD2. This chain's CDR3 is CASSFSTSGRGYEQFF. The CDR3 DNA reads as TGTGCCAGCAGTTTTTCAACTAGCGGGAGGGGCTATGAGCAGTTCTTC.